The clone carrying this TCR beta chain was observed once. The antigen remains unidentified. A much larger clone differs from this one at a single base, so this may be a read error. This record belongs to a study of blood T cells in healthy people across ages. The germline V gene has CDR1 MNHEY and CDR2 SVGAGI. CDR3 length equals 15 residues. Whole-study findings and limits: Among long-lived donors, naive CD4+ cells were more numerous and diversity higher than in aged donors.

It was with a sample-barcoded 5' primer and a J-beta primer mix that a second PCR of about 6 to 12 cycles was run. TCRdb reanalysed the 5' RACE reads using MiXCR and keeps one entry per CDR3 protein. The sample has fewer than 1,000,000 distinct CDR3 sequences; under 45% are singletons. Each sample provided at least 6 micrograms of extracted total RNA. The sample consisted of blood. The V call is TRBV6-5, the J call TRBJ2-4, with 7 bases identical to TRBD1. The DNA end is more similar to TRBJ2-7, so the J call may be wrong. The clonotype originates from a man between 60 and 75 years old in good health. Here the CDR3 reads CASRTGRGISYEQYF. The CDR3 DNA is TGTGCCAGCAGGACCGGCAGGGGGATTTCCTACGAGCAGTACTTC.